Presented here are 24 T cell receptor beta chains from one specimen sequenced in a study of cytomegalovirus exposure and HLA in healthy donors. Vbeta (60) and Jbeta (13) primers were used in the PCR. Profiled with immunoSEQ multiplex PCR; TCRdb holds only in-frame clones, not every one. The sample includes 95,000 to 150,000 clones, about 83% of them seen just once. Material: PBMCs. All receptors derive from a woman aged 40 to 55 in good health and CMV-seropositive.

The rearrangement links TRBV5-1 to TRBJ2-3; 13 bases map to TRBD2. The germline V gene has CDR1 SGHRS and CDR2 YFSETQ. The V segment lost 0 bases and the J segment 2 bases; nucleotides outside the gene matches: 9. CDR3 size: 19 residues. Here the CDR3 DNA reads TGCGCCAGCAGCTTGGCCGCAGGGGGACTAGCGGGATTCACAGATACGCAGTATTTT. Translated, it gives CASSLAAGGLAGFTDTQYF. The whole variable domain, remainder taken from reference TRBV5-1 and TRBJ2-3, is KAGVTQTPRYLIKTRGQQVTLSCSPISGHRSVSWYQQTPGQGLQFLFEYFSETQRNKGNFPGRFSGRQFSNSRSEMNVSTLELGDSALYLCASSLAAGGLAGFTDTQYFGPGTRLTVL.

A single count supports this clone. V is TRBV2 and J is TRBJ2-6; D ambiguous. V shed 4 bases and J shed 1 base, with 5 bases lying between them. The CDR3 is made up of 14 amino acids. From germline, CDR1 is SNHLY and CDR2 FYNNEI. The CDR3 DNA follows: TGTGCCAGCAGTGCGGAGTCTGGGGCCAACGTCCTGACTTTC. This codes for CASSAESGANVLTF.

The chain recombines TRBV13 with TRBJ2-2; perhaps TRBD1 as D (6 bases). The CDR3 is made up of 17 amino acids. Germline assignment: CDR1 PRHDT and CDR2 FYEKMQ (reference sequence). V lost 5 bases, J lost 8 bases, and 24 bases lay in between. CDR3 protein: CASSGSKRTDTVGELFF. CDR3 sequence (DNA): TGTGCCAGCAGCGGCTCAAAACGGACAGACACCGTGGGGGAGCTGTTTTTT.

The chain joins TRBV6-5 to TRBJ1-1; D remains unclear. Trimming removed 6 bases at V and 3 bases at J, with 14 bases between. CDR3 size: 14 residues. CDR1 is MNHEY, CDR2 SVGAGI, per germline. CDR3 in DNA: TGTGCCAGCAGCCTACGGACTCCTTACACTGAAGCTTTCTTT. Translated: CASSLRTPYTEAFF.

The CDR3 nucleotides read TGTGCCAGCAGCTTAGAAACTAGCGGGAGCTACGAGCAGTACTTC. This gives the protein CASSLETSGSYEQYF. This chain uses TRBV7-8 with TRBJ2-7, with 11 bases aligning to TRBD2. V was clipped by 1 base and J by 3 bases; unmatched bases: 2. The CDR3 totals 15 residues. Germline lookup yields CDR1 SGHVS and CDR2 FQNEAQ.

Written as DNA, the CDR3 is TGTGCCAGCAGCGTAGCTACGACGAGCGGGGACCCCTATGAGCAGTTCTTC. Residues: CASSVATTSGDPYEQFF. The V call is TRBV9, the J call TRBJ2-1; 7 nucleotides agree with TRBD2. The CDR3 loop spans 17 amino acids. The junction had 14 bases not matched to a gene; V was cut back by 0 bases and J by 8 bases. In germline, CDR1 is SGDLS, CDR2 YYNGEE.

This clone came up once. The chain carries TRBV6-5 and TRBJ1-4; D uncertain. The V end was cut by 4 bases, the J end by 7 bases, with 10 bases between. CDR1 is MNHEY and CDR2 is SVGAGI in the germline V gene. CDR3 length equals 13 residues. The chain's CDR3 is CASSSRVGEKLFF. In nucleotides, the CDR3 is TGTGCCAGCAGTTCACGGGTCGGTGAAAAACTGTTTTTT.

The chain couples TRBV6-1 to TRBJ2-3, with 8 bases that match TRBD2. Germline CDR1 MNHNS, CDR2 SASEGT. This CDR3 is 14 amino acids long. V dropped 8 bases and J dropped 0; count of bases not matched to a gene: 4. The CDR3, as DNA: TGTGCCAGCCGGCGGGGGGCAAGCACAGATACGCAGTATTTT. Its translation: CASRRGASTDTQYF.

The chain combines TRBV5-1 with TRBJ2-2; possibly TRBD1 for D (5 bases). Germline V gives CDR1 SGHRS, CDR2 YFSETQ. The CDR3 runs to 15 residues. V dropped 0 bases and J dropped 6 bases, with 12 bases sitting between them. CDR3 nucleotide sequence: TGCGCCAGCAGCTTGGGGGGCAGTCACCCCGGGGAGCTGTTTTTT. Translated: CASSLGGSHPGELFF.

The chain couples TRBV5-1 to TRBJ2-3, with 8 bases that match TRBD2. In germline, CDR1 is SGHRS, CDR2 YFSETQ. The junction had 5 bases not matched to a gene; V was cut back by 2 bases and J by 6 bases. The length of the CDR3 is 14 residues. This CDR3 reads CASSFGGASDTQYF. The CDR3 nucleotides read TGCGCCAGCAGCTTCGGGGGGGCTTCCGATACGCAGTATTTT.

The chain uses TRBV4-1 and TRBJ1-4; a weak D match, TRBD1 (5 bases). The CDR3 is made up of 14 amino acids. The V end was cut by 6 bases, the J end by 1 base, with 9 bases between. Germline V lookup: CDR1 MGHRA, CDR2 YSYEKL. The CDR3 reads CASSRGETNEKLFF. The CDR3 bases are TGCGCCAGCAGTAGGGGTGAAACTAATGAAAAACTGTTTTTT.

The V call is TRBV29-1, the J call TRBJ2-7, with D unresolved. The germline gives CDR1 SQVTM, CDR2 ANQGSEA. Trimming took 5 bases from V and 3 from J, leaving 8 bases between them. The CDR3 is 11 amino acids. The CDR3 nucleotides read TGCAGCGTTCAGGAAAGCTACGAGCAGTACTTC. Translating it yields CSVQESYEQYF.

The V call is TRBV2, the J call TRBJ1-2; TRBD1 aligns across 12 bases. Germline V lookup: CDR1 SNHLY, CDR2 FYNNEI. The CDR3 runs to 14 residues. With 4 bases clipped from V and 6 bases from J, the junction kept 3 bases outside the gene matches. The CDR3 sequence: CASSGDRGLDGYTF. The CDR3 DNA sequence: TGTGCCAGCAGTGGGGACAGGGGGCTCGATGGCTACACCTTC.

The chain links TRBV4-3 to TRBJ2-3; D might be TRBD2 (6 bases). Trimming removed 4 bases from V and 0 bases from J, with 14 bases in between. The CDR3 loop spans 16 amino acids. CDR1 is LGHNA, CDR2 YSLEER, per germline. The CDR3 nucleotides are TGCGCCAGCAGCCGAGGAGGTAGCGGCAGCACAGATACGCAGTATTTT. As protein: CASSRGGSGSTDTQYF.

The chain links TRBV27 to TRBJ2-1; tentatively, D is TRBD1 (6 bases). V lost 4 bases and J 8 bases, leaving 9 bases between the germline ends. This CDR3 has 12 residues. Germline CDR1 and CDR2: MNHEY and SMNVEV (reference sequence). The CDR3 reads CASSWGLDEQFF. DNA of the CDR3: TGTGCCAGCAGTTGGGGGCTCGATGAGCAGTTCTTC.

This sequence joins TRBV7-9 and TRBJ1-1; unclear D gene. This CDR3 region has 10 residues. Germline loops: CDR1 SEHNR, CDR2 FQNEAQ (reference sequence). V was pared by 10 bases and J by 1 base, with 4 bases between. The CDR3 reads CATGNTEAFF. CDR3 nucleotide sequence: TGTGCCACGGGGAACACTGAAGCTTTCTTT.

The V and J genes are TRBV15 and TRBJ2-1; 10 bases map to TRBD2. V lost 0 bases, J lost 12 bases, and 2 bases stayed unmatched. Germline V gives CDR1 LNHNV, CDR2 YYDKDF (reference sequence). This CDR3 spans 13 amino acids. CDR3 residues: CATSREAGGGQFF. Here the CDR3 DNA reads TGTGCCACCAGCAGAGAAGCGGGAGGGGGGCAGTTCTTC.

This clone was picked up one time. The chain carries TRBV6-5 and TRBJ1-6, with TRBD1 matching 7 bases. Losses at the gene ends were 2 bases for V and 7 bases for J; bases not matched to a gene: 2. This CDR3 is built from 14 residues. From germline, CDR1 is MNHEY and CDR2 SVGAGI. The CDR3 sequence: CASSYRDRNSPLHF. The CDR3 DNA reads as TGTGCCAGCAGTTACCGGGACAGAAATTCACCCCTCCACTTT.

V gene TRBV4-1 combines with J gene TRBJ2-7, with D hard to call. V was shortened by 5 bases and J by 2 bases, with 10 bases between the two germline ends. Looked up from germline, CDR1 is MGHRA and CDR2 is YSYEKL. The CDR3 loop spans 13 amino acids. The CDR3 sequence: CASSSAEAYEQYF. In DNA form, the CDR3 reads TGCGCCAGCAGCTCGGCGGAAGCCTACGAGCAGTACTTC.

This clone was observed a single time. The V call is TRBV13, the J call TRBJ2-3, with 9 positions matching TRBD2. The V segment lost 1 base and the J segment 7 bases; nucleotides outside the gene matches: 15. The CDR3 runs to 18 residues. Germline CDR1 and CDR2: PRHDT and FYEKMQ (reference sequence). The CDR3 nucleotides are TGTGCCAGCAGCTTAGTTTCTCTAGCGGGGTATTCCTTGCATACGCAGTATTTT. This codes for CASSLVSLAGYSLHTQYF.

The V and J genes are TRBV2 and TRBJ2-3; 7 bases fit TRBD2. CDR3 length equals 14 residues. The J segment lost 4 bases and the V segment lost 4 bases, leaving 5 bases of the junction unmatched. The V gene's germline CDR1 is SNHLY and CDR2 FYNNEI. CDR3 coding DNA: TGTGCCAGCAGTGGGGGGGGAGGGCCAGATACGCAGTATTTT. It yields the protein CASSGGGGPDTQYF.

The V gene is TRBV4-3, the J gene TRBJ2-7; the match to TRBD1 covers 9 bases. The V gene end was trimmed by 4 bases and the J gene end by 4 bases; junction bases not matched to a gene: 14. The CDR3 is made up of 17 amino acids. Germline V gene lookup returns CDR1 LGHNA and CDR2 YSLEER. CDR3 sequence: CASSRAWKGDRAYEQYF. The CDR3 coding sequence is TGCGCCAGCAGCCGAGCTTGGAAGGGGGACAGGGCTTACGAGCAGTACTTC.

This sequence joins TRBV7-9 and TRBJ2-3, with 15 bases that match TRBD2. The junction had 2 bases not matched to a gene; V was cut back by 5 bases and J by 8 bases. Germline CDR1 reads SEHNR; CDR2 reads FQNEAQ (reference sequence). This CDR3 is built from 14 residues. In nucleotides, the CDR3 is TGTGCCAGCAGCCGGACTAGCGGGGGGGTTACGCAGTATTTT. This sequence encodes CASSRTSGGVTQYF.

V and J are TRBV6-5 and TRBJ1-1, with 8 bases identical to TRBD1. The J segment lost 4 bases and the V segment lost 0 bases, leaving 7 bases of the junction unmatched. The germline V gene has CDR1 MNHEY and CDR2 SVGAGI. The CDR3 has 16 amino acids. CDR3: CASSYSSTGVRTEAFF. The DNA of the CDR3 is TGTGCCAGCAGTTACTCCTCGACAGGGGTCCGCACTGAAGCTTTCTTT.